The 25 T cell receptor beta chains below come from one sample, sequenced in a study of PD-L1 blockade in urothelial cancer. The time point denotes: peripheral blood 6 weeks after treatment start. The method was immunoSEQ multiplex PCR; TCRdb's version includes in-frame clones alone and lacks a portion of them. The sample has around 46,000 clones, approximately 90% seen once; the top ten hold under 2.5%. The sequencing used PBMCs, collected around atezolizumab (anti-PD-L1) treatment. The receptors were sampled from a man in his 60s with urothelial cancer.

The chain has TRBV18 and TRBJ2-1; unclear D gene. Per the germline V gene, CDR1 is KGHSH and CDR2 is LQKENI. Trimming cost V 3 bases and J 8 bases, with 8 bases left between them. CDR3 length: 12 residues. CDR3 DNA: TGTGCCAGCTCACCGGGCTTGGATGAGCAGTTCTTC. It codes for CASSPGLDEQFF.

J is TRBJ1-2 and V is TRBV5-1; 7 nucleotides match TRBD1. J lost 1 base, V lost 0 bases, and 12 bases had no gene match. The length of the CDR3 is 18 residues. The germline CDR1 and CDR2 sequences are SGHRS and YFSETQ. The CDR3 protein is CASSLGTGTVSYNYGYTF. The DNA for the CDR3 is TGCGCCAGCAGCTTGGGAACCGGGACAGTCTCATATAACTATGGCTACACCTTC. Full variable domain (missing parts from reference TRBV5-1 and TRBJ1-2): KAGVTQTPRYLIKTRGQQVTLSCSPISGHRSVSWYQQTPGQGLQFLFEYFSETQRNKGNFPGRFSGRQFSNSRSEMNVSTLELGDSALYLCASSLGTGTVSYNYGYTFGSGTRLTVV.

This CDR3 is CSVQWRVEANEKLFF. CDR3 sequence (DNA): TGCAGCGTCCAATGGCGGGTGGAGGCAAATGAAAAACTGTTTTTT. V and J are TRBV29-1 and TRBJ1-4; D remains ambiguous. Trimming shortened V by 6 bases and J by 5 bases, and 19 bases separated the two germline ends. CDR1 is SQVTM and CDR2 is ANQGSEA in the germline V gene. The CDR3 totals 15 residues. The full variable domain, rest sourced from reference TRBV29-1 and TRBJ1-4, is SAVISQKPSRDICQRGTSLTIQCQVDSQVTMMFWYRQQPGQSLTLIATANQGSEATYESGFVIDKFPISRPNLTFSTLTVSNMSPEDSSIYLCSVQWRVEANEKLFFGSGTQLSVL.

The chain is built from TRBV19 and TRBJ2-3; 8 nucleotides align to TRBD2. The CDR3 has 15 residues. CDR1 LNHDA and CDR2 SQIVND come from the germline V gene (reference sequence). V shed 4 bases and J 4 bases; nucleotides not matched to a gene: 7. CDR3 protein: CASSRSGGGADTQYF. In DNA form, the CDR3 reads TGTGCCAGTAGTAGAAGCGGGGGAGGGGCAGATACGCAGTATTTT.

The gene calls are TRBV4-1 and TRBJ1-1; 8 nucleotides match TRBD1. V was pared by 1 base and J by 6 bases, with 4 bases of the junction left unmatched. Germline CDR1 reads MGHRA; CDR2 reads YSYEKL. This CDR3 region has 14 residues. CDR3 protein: CASSQGDRLPEAFF. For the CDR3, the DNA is TGCGCCAGCAGCCAAGGGGACAGGTTACCTGAAGCTTTCTTT.

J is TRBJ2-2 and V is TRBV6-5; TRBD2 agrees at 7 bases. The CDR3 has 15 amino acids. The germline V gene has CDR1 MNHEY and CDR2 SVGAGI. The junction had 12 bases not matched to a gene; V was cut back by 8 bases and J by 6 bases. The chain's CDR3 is CASGGNGRISGELFF. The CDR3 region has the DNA TGTGCCAGCGGGGGGAACGGGAGGATTTCCGGGGAGCTGTTTTTT.

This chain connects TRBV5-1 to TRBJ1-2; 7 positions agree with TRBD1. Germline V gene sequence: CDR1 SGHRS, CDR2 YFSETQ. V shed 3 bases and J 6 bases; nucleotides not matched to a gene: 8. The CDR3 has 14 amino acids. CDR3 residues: CASSSRRDSDGYTF. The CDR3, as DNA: TGCGCCAGCAGCTCCCGCCGGGACAGCGATGGCTACACCTTC.

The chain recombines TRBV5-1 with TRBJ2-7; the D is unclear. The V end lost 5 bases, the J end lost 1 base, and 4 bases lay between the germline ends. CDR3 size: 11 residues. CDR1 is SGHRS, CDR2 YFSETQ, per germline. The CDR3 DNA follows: TGCGCCAGCAGTTCATCCTACGAGCAGTACTTC. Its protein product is CASSSSYEQYF.

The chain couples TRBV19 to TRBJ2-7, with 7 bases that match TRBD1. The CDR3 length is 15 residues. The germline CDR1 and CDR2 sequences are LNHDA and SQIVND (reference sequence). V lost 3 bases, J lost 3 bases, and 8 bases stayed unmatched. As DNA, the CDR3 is TGTGCCAGTAGTATTCAGTCAGGGGGATACTACGAGCAGTACTTC. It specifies CASSIQSGGYYEQYF.

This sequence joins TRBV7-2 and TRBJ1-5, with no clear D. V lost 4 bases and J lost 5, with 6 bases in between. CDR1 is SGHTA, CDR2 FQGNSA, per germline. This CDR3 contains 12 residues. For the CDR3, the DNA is TGTGCCAGCAGCTGGCGGGATCAGCCCCAGCATTTT. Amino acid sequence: CASSWRDQPQHF.

In DNA form, the CDR3 reads TGTGCCAGCAGCTTAGGGGGGAGGGGGAGGGACACCATATATTTT. Protein: CASSLGGRGRDTIYF. This chain links TRBV7-2 with TRBJ1-3; D might be TRBD1 (6 bases). Germline loops: CDR1 SGHTA, CDR2 FQGNSA. The CDR3 is 15 amino acids. Trimming removed 1 base from V and 8 bases from J, with 15 bases in between.

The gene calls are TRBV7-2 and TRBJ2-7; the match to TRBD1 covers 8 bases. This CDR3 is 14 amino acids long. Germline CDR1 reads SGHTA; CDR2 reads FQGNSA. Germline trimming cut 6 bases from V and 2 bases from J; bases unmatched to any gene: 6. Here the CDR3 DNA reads TGTGCCAGCAGGGGGACAGGTACAACCTACGAGCAGTACTTC. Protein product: CASRGTGTTYEQYF.

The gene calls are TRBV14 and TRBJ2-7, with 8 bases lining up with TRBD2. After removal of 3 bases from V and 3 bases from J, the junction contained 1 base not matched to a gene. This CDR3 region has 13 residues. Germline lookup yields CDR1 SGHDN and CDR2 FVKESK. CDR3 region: CASSHAGGYEQYF. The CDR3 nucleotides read TGTGCCAGCAGCCACGCGGGGGGCTACGAGCAGTACTTC.

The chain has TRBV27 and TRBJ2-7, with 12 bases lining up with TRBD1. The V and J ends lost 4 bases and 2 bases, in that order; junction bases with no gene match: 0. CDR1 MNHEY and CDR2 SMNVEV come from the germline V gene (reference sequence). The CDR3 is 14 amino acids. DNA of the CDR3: TGTGCCAGCAGTTGGGACAGGGGGCCCTACGAGCAGTACTTC. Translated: CASSWDRGPYEQYF.

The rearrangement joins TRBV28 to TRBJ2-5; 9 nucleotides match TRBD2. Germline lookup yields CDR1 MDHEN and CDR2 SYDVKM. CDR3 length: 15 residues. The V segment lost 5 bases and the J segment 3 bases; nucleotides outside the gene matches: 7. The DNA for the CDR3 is TGTGCCAGCAGTCCGGCTAGCGGGAATGAAGAGACCCAGTACTTC. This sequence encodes CASSPASGNEETQYF.

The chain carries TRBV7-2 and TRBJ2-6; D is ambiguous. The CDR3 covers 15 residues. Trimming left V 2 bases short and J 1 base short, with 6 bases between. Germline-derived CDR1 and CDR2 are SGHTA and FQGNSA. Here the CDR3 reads CASSLMYSGANVLTF. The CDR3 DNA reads TGTGCCAGCAGCTTAATGTATTCTGGGGCCAACGTCCTGACTTTC. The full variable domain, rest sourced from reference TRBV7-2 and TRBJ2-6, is GAGVSQSPSNKVTEKGKDVELRCDPISGHTALYWYRQSLGQGLEFLIYFQGNSAPDKSGLPSDRFSAERTGGSVSTLTIQRTQQEDSAVYLCASSLMYSGANVLTFGAGSRLTVL.

CDR3 nucleotide sequence: TGTGCCAGCAGCCGGTTAGCGGTTCAGGGTTACTTC. It translates to CASSRLAVQGYF. The chain combines TRBV11-2 with TRBJ2-7, with D possibly matching TRBD2 (6 bases). Germline CDR1 SGHAT, CDR2 FQNNGV. Between the trimmed V and J ends, which lost 5 bases and 13 bases, there was a span of 18 bases. The CDR3 is 12 residues long.

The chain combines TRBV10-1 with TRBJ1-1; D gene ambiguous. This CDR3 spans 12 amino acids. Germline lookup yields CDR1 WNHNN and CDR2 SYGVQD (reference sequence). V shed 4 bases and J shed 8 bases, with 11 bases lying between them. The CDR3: CASSGLTGEAFF. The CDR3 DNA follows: TGCGCCAGCAGTGGGCTTACCGGGGAAGCTTTCTTT.

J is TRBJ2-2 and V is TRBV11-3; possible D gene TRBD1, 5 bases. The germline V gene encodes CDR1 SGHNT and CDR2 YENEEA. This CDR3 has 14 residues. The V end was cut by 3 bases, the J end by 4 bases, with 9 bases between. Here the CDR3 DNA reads TGTGCCAGCAGCTTCGTGACAGCCACCGGGGAGCTGTTTTTT. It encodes CASSFVTATGELFF.

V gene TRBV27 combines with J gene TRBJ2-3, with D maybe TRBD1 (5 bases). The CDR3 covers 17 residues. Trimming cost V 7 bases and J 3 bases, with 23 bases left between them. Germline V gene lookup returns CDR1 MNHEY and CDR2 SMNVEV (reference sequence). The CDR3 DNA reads TGTGCCAGCACCCCGGTTTCAGGGCAAATAAGTACAGATACGCAGTATTTT. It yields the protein CASTPVSGQISTDTQYF.

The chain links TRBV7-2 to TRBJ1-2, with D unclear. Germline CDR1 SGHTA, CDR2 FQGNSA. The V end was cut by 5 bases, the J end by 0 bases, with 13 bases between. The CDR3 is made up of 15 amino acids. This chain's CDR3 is CASSLMRDPNYGYTF. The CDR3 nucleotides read TGTGCCAGCAGCCTGATGAGGGATCCTAACTATGGCTACACCTTC. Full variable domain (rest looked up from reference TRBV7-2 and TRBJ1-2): GAGVSQSPSNKVTEKGKDVELRCDPISGHTALYWYRQSLGQGLEFLIYFQGNSAPDKSGLPSDRFSAERTGGSVSTLTIQRTQQEDSAVYLCASSLMRDPNYGYTFGSGTRLTVV.

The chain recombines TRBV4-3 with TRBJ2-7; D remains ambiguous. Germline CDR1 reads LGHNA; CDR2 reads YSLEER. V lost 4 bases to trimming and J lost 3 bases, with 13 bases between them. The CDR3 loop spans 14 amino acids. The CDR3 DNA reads TGCGCCAGCAGCCCGCCCCAACAGAACTACGAGCAGTACTTC. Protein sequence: CASSPPQQNYEQYF.

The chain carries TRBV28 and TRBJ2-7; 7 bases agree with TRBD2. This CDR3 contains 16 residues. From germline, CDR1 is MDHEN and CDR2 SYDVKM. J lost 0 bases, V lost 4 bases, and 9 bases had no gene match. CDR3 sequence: CASSSPGTMNSYEQYF. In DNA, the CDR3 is TGTGCCAGCAGTTCTCCCGGGACTATGAACTCCTACGAGCAGTACTTC.

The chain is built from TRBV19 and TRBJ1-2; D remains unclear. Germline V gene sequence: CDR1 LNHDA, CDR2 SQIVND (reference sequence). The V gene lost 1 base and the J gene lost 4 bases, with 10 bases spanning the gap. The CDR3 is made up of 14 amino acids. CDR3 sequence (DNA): TGTGCCAGTAGTATAGGGGCAGCTATCTATGGCTACACCTTC. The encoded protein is CASSIGAAIYGYTF.

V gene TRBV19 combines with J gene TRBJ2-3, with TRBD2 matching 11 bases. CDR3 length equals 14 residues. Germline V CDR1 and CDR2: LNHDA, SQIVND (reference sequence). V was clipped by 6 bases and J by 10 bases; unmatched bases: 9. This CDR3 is CASSTSGGGEAQYF. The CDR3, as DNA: TGTGCCAGTAGCACTAGCGGGGGCGGGGAGGCGCAGTATTTT.